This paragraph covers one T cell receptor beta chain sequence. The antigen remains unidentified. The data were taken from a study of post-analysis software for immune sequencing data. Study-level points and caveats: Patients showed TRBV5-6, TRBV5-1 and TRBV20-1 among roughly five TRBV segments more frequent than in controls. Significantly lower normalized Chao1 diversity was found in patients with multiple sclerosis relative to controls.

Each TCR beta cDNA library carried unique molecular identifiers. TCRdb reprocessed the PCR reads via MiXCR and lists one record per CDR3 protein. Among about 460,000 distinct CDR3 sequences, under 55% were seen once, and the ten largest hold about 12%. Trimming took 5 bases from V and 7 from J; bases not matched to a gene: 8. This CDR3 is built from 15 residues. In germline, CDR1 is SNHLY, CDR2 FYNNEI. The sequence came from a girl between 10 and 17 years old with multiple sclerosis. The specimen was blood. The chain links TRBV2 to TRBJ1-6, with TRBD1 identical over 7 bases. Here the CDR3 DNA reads TGTGCCAGCAGTTATGACAGGGTGGAAAATTCACCCCTCCACTTT. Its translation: CASSYDRVENSPLHF.